One and the same sample provided the 8 T cell receptor beta chains below, sequenced in a study of blood T cell repertoires in COVID-19. Only in-frame clones appear in the TCRdb table, and some are missing; sequencing was by immunoSEQ multiplex PCR. The sample has a few hundred thousand clones, nearly 90% seen once. Material for sequencing was peripheral blood. The source is a woman in her forties who had recovered from COVID-19.

The V gene is TRBV29-1, the J gene TRBJ1-6; weak D call: TRBD1 (6 bases). The CDR3 contains 14 residues. The V end lost 6 bases, the J end lost 6 bases, and 15 bases lay between the germline ends. Looked up from germline, CDR1 is SQVTM and CDR2 is ANQGSEA. The CDR3 DNA reads as TGCAGCGTCGGACAGCGGGATAGTAATTCACCCCTCCACTTT. Translated: CSVGQRDSNSPLHF.

The gene calls are TRBV3-1 (or the pseudogene TRBV3-2) and TRBJ1-3; weak D call: TRBD1 (6 bases). This CDR3 spans 14 amino acids. V was pared by 4 bases and J by 3 bases, with 10 bases between. Per the germline V gene, CDR1 is LGHDT and CDR2 is YNNKEL (reference sequence). CDR3 loop: CASSRAGDGNTIYF. The CDR3 DNA reads TGTGCCAGCAGCCGGGCAGGGGATGGAAACACCATATATTTT.

This rearrangement joins TRBV7-2 to TRBJ2-1; 8 positions match TRBD1. With 5 bases clipped from V and 0 bases from J, the junction kept 3 bases outside the gene matches. CDR3 size: 15 residues. Germline CDR1 is SGHTA and CDR2 is FQGNSA. The CDR3 DNA reads as TGTGCCAGCAGCGGTACAGGGGGCTCCTACAATGAGCAGTTCTTC. Translating it yields CASSGTGGSYNEQFF. The whole variable domain, remainder taken from reference TRBV7-2 and TRBJ2-1, is GAGVSQSPSNKVTEKGKDVELRCDPISGHTALYWYRQSLGQGLEFLIYFQGNSAPDKSGLPSDRFSAERTGGSVSTLTIQRTQQEDSAVYLCASSGTGGSYNEQFFGPGTRLTVL.

The chain combines TRBV10-3 with TRBJ1-1; 12 positions agree with TRBD1. Germline CDR1 is ENHRY and CDR2 is SYGVKD. The CDR3 runs to 18 residues. V gave up 3 bases and J gave up 4 bases; unmatched junction bases: 12. The CDR3, as DNA: TGTGCCATCAGTGAACATCTAGGGGACAGGGGGCGAAGCACTGAAGCTTTCTTT. It is translated as CAISEHLGDRGRSTEAFF.

V is TRBV28 and J is TRBJ1-2; 9 bases fit TRBD1. Looked up from germline, CDR1 is MDHEN and CDR2 is SYDVKM. Losses at the gene ends were 5 bases for V and 2 bases for J; bases not matched to a gene: 9. The CDR3 spans 16 residues. CDR3 protein: CASSTPGTGTNYGYTF. CDR3 in DNA: TGTGCCAGCAGTACCCCCGGGACAGGGACCAACTATGGCTACACCTTC.

This clone was found once. The chain joins TRBV18 to TRBJ1-4; D not certain. V dropped 3 bases and J dropped 0 bases, with 23 bases sitting between them. Looked up from germline, CDR1 is KGHSH and CDR2 is LQKENI. This CDR3 region has 20 residues. The CDR3 reads CASSPKSGLWSTATNEKLFF. In nucleotides, the CDR3 is TGTGCCAGCTCACCCAAGAGTGGCCTCTGGAGTACTGCAACTAATGAAAAACTGTTTTTT.

The V gene is TRBV30, the J gene TRBJ1-1; D unresolved. The CDR3 covers 13 residues. Looked up from germline, CDR1 is GTSNPN and CDR2 is SVGIG (reference sequence). V lost 1 base to trimming and J lost 6 bases, with 12 bases between them. The CDR3 DNA reads as TGTGCCTGGAGTGGTCGGAGGTTTGCTGAAGCTTTCTTT. Protein sequence: CAWSGRRFAEAFF. The full variable domain, in which reference TRBV30 and TRBJ1-1 provide the parts outside the CDR3, is SQTIHQWPATLVQPVGSPLSLECTVEGTSNPNLYWYRQAAGRGLQLLFYSVGIGQISSEVPQNLSASRPQDRQFILSSKKLLLSDSGFYLCAWSGRRFAEAFFGQGTRLTVV.

This clone occurred a few times. The chain employs TRBV6-6 and TRBJ2-1; 9 nucleotides line up with TRBD2. Germline loops: CDR1 MNHNY, CDR2 SVGAGI (reference sequence). The CDR3 is 16 amino acids. The J segment lost 9 bases and the V segment lost 5 bases, leaving 14 bases of the junction unmatched. The DNA of the CDR3 is TGTGCCAGCAGTCTCCCTGCGGGAGGGCCTGGGGGTGAGCAGTTCTTC. The encoded protein is CASSLPAGGPGGEQFF.